Below, 32 T cell receptor beta chains from the same sample are listed, as sequenced in a study of cytomegalovirus exposure and HLA in healthy donors. The PCR used 60 Vbeta and 13 Jbeta primers. Only in-frame clones appear in the TCRdb table, and some are missing; sequencing was by immunoSEQ multiplex PCR. The sample carries about 180,000 clones, about 80% recorded once. Sequencing used PBMCs. Receptors were obtained from a woman between 50 and 59 years old in good health and CMV-seronegative.

Worth noting for this clone: At one end the junction does not follow the germline gene, possibly because of a read error. This chain joins TRBV5-8 and TRBJ1-4, with D hard to call. The CDR3 is 13 residues long. From germline, CDR1 is SGHTS and CDR2 YDEGEE. CDR3 DNA sequence: TGTGCCAGCAGCTTGGAACCAGGTGGTACAGCAAGATTT. It specifies CASSLEPGGTARF.

On this clone itself: Different DNA sequences within this sample yield the same CDR3. J is TRBJ2-7 and V is TRBV7-2; D ambiguous. Germline lookup yields CDR1 SGHTA and CDR2 FQGNSA. The CDR3 extends over 12 amino acids. Trimming removed 5 bases at V and 0 bases at J, with 5 bases between. In DNA form, the CDR3 reads TGTGCCAGCAGCCCGGGCTCCTACGAGCAGTACTTC. Translating gives CASSPGSYEQYF.

This clone occurred once. The V and J genes are TRBV5-8 and TRBJ2-2; TRBD1 agrees at 8 bases. Germline values: CDR1 SGHTS, CDR2 YDEGEE. This CDR3 has 14 amino acids. With 4 bases clipped from V and 8 bases from J, the junction kept 7 bases outside the gene matches. CDR3 DNA: TGTGCCAGCAGCCGGACAGGGAGCGCGGGGGAGCTGTTTTTT. Its translation: CASSRTGSAGELFF.

The gene calls are TRBV4-1 and TRBJ1-6; TRBD1 agrees at 10 bases. The CDR3 runs 16 residues. V lost 2 bases, J lost 10 bases, and 8 bases stayed unmatched. In germline, CDR1 is MGHRA, CDR2 YSYEKL. DNA of the CDR3: TGCGCCAGCAGCCAAACTCCCGGGACAGGGGAGTCACCCCTCCACTTT. Amino acid sequence: CASSQTPGTGESPLHF.

The CDR3 coding sequence is TGTGCCAGCAGCCAAGGCCGGGGGACTAGACTCGGAGAGACCCAGTACTTC. Its protein is CASSQGRGTRLGETQYF. This chain joins TRBV14 and TRBJ2-5; 8 nucleotides match TRBD2. V shed 1 base, J shed 4 bases, and the junction held 11 bases outside the gene matches. This CDR3 has 17 amino acids. Germline V CDR1 and CDR2: SGHDN, FVKESK.

The chain uses TRBV6-1 and TRBJ1-2, with a possible D match to TRBD1 (5 bases). The germline gives CDR1 MNHNS, CDR2 SASEGT. This CDR3 has 13 amino acids. The V end lost 3 bases, the J end lost 6 bases, and 11 bases lay between the germline ends. In nucleotides, the CDR3 is TGTGCCAGCAGTGATAGGGGTCCCCATGGCTACACCTTC. Its translation: CASSDRGPHGYTF.

This clone was found a few times. This chain links TRBV10-1 with TRBJ2-1; D unclear. The CDR3 runs 13 residues. V lost 3 bases and J lost 3, with 6 bases in between. The germline CDR1 and CDR2 sequences are WNHNN and SYGVQD (reference sequence). Here the CDR3 DNA reads TGCGCCAGCAGTGATGGGCACTACAATGAGCAGTTCTTC. Its protein product is CASSDGHYNEQFF.

As regards this clone: Distinct nucleotide sequences in the sample also encode this CDR3. This rearrangement joins TRBV7-9 to TRBJ2-1, with D possibly being TRBD1 (6 bases). The CDR3 is made up of 16 amino acids. V was clipped by 1 base and J by 1 base, with 11 bases between them. Germline V gene sequence: CDR1 SEHNR, CDR2 FQNEAQ (reference sequence). CDR3 sequence: CASSLVGRGSYNEQFF. DNA for the CDR3: TGTGCCAGCAGCTTAGTGGGCAGGGGATCCTACAATGAGCAGTTCTTC. Complete variable domain (other parts from reference TRBV7-9 and TRBJ2-1): DTGVSQNPRHKITKRGQNVTFRCDPISEHNRLYWYRQTLGQGPEFLTYFQNEAQLEKSRLLSDRFSAERPKGSFSTLEIQRTEQGDSAMYLCASSLVGRGSYNEQFFGPGTRLTVL.

The gene calls are TRBV2 and TRBJ2-1; TRBD2 aligns across 9 bases. In germline, CDR1 is SNHLY, CDR2 FYNNEI. Unmatched junction bases numbered 7, after V lost 7 bases and J lost 6 bases. This CDR3 is built from 14 residues. The CDR3 DNA reads TGTGCCAGCACGCGGGAGGGCCGTAGCAATGAGCAGTTCTTC. This sequence encodes CASTREGRSNEQFF.

The chain couples TRBV30 to TRBJ2-7; TRBD1 matches 10 bases. The CDR3 has 14 amino acids. Germline-derived CDR1 and CDR2 are GTSNPN and SVGIG (reference sequence). The ends lost 3 bases at V and 2 bases at J; junction bases unmatched: 4. The CDR3 is CAWRRDRGPYEQYF. The CDR3 nucleotides are TGTGCCTGGAGAAGAGACAGGGGGCCCTACGAGCAGTACTTC.

This rearrangement joins TRBV9 to TRBJ2-3; D may be TRBD1 (6 bases). Per germline, CDR1 SGDLS and CDR2 YYNGEE. This CDR3 contains 15 residues. Trimming removed 0 bases from V and 7 bases from J, with 15 bases in between. CDR3 region: CASSVGGNRANTQYF. In nucleotides, the CDR3 is TGTGCCAGCAGCGTAGGAGGGAACAGGGCGAATACGCAGTATTTT. The entire variable domain, with the rest obtained from reference TRBV9 and TRBJ2-3, is as follows: DSGVTQTPKHLITATGQRVTLRCSPRSGDLSVYWYQQSLDQGLQFLIQYYNGEERAKGNILERFSAQQFPDLHSELNLSSLELGDSALYFCASSVGGNRANTQYFGPGTRLTVL.

The chain joins TRBV28 to TRBJ1-5; possibly TRBD1 for D (6 bases). The CDR3 is 14 amino acids. The germline V gene has CDR1 MDHEN and CDR2 SYDVKM. V was shortened by 7 bases and J by 4 bases, with 14 bases between the two germline ends. CDR3: CASTRQEPNQPQHF. CDR3 DNA sequence: TGTGCCAGCACTCGACAGGAGCCGAATCAGCCCCAGCATTTT.

This clone was detected a few times. This chain links TRBV12-1 with TRBJ1-2; the table's D gene call, TRBD1, was not cross checked with the DNA. TRBV12-1 is shown as a pseudogene. The length of the CDR3 is 14 residues. The CDR3 region is CASSSLTDSYGYTF. The CDR3, as DNA: TGTGCCAGCAGCTCCCTGACAGATTCCTATGGCTACACCTTC.

The chain links TRBV30 to TRBJ1-4; D is ambiguous. The CDR3 spans 15 residues. Germline V gene sequence: CDR1 GTSNPN, CDR2 SVGIG (reference sequence). V lost 2 bases and J lost 7, with 17 bases in between. CDR3 region: CAWSSGRYEGEKLFF. The CDR3 DNA reads as TGTGCCTGGAGTTCCGGCCGATACGAGGGTGAAAAACTGTTTTTT.

The V call is TRBV10-3, the J call TRBJ2-7, with 7 nucleotides matching TRBD1. The germline V gene encodes CDR1 ENHRY and CDR2 SYGVKD. This CDR3 region has 14 residues. After removal of 6 bases from V and 2 bases from J, the junction contained 7 bases not matched to a gene. This CDR3 reads CAIRISGQTYEQYF. The DNA of the CDR3 is TGTGCCATCAGAATCTCGGGACAGACCTACGAGCAGTACTTC.

Only one count was recorded for this clone. This rearrangement joins TRBV28 to TRBJ1-5; TRBD1 is a possible D gene (6 bases). The CDR3 consists of 14 residues. Germline V gene data show CDR1 as MDHEN and CDR2 as SYDVKM. Trimming pared 3 bases from V and 4 bases from J, leaving 10 bases between. CDR3 in DNA: TGTGCCAGCAGTTTCAGGGGTTGGAATCAGCCCCAGCATTTT. Amino acid sequence: CASSFRGWNQPQHF.

This clone has only a few counts. This sequence joins TRBV11-3 and TRBJ1-1; D is possibly TRBD1 (5 bases). V was pared by 4 bases and J by 3 bases, with 9 bases between. The germline gives CDR1 SGHNT, CDR2 YENEEA. The CDR3 has 13 amino acids. CDR3 in DNA: TGTGCCAGCAGCTCGACAGCTTACACTGAAGCTTTCTTT. This sequence encodes CASSSTAYTEAFF.

Only a few counts were recorded for this clone. The chain uses TRBV30 and TRBJ2-3; weak D call: TRBD2 (5 bases). There are 12 residues in the CDR3. Germline CDR1 is GTSNPN and CDR2 is SVGIG (reference sequence). V lost 1 base, J lost 6 bases, and 8 bases lay in between. The CDR3 loop reads CAWSAPGDTQYF. The CDR3 bases are TGTGCCTGGAGTGCACCGGGGGATACGCAGTATTTT.

As for this clone: Other DNA sequences of this sample code for an identical CDR3. The chain joins TRBV30 to TRBJ1-5, with unresolved D. The length of the CDR3 is 13 residues. CDR1 GTSNPN and CDR2 SVGIG come from the germline V gene (reference sequence). Trimming took 4 bases from V and 0 from J, leaving 7 bases between them. The CDR3 coding sequence is TGTGCCTGGAACCGGGATAGCAATCAGCCCCAGCATTTT. This codes for CAWNRDSNQPQHF.

V and J are TRBV2 and TRBJ1-4, with TRBD1 matching 8 bases. CDR3 length: 15 amino acids. V gave up 3 bases and J gave up 2 bases; unmatched junction bases: 2. CDR1 is SNHLY, CDR2 FYNNEI, per germline. The CDR3 loop reads CASSDRGQTNEKLFF. In nucleotides, the CDR3 is TGTGCCAGCAGTGACAGGGGGCAGACTAATGAAAAACTGTTTTTT. Filled out from reference TRBV2 and TRBJ1-4, the complete variable domain reads EPEVTQTPSHQVTQMGQEVILRCVPISNHLYFYWYRQILGQKVEFLVSFYNNEISEKSEIFDDQFSVERPDGSNFTLKIRSTKLEDSAMYFCASSDRGQTNEKLFFGSGTQLSVL.

This sequence joins TRBV7-9 and TRBJ1-2; perhaps TRBD1 as D (5 bases). The germline CDR1 and CDR2 sequences are SEHNR and FQNEAQ (reference sequence). The CDR3 length is 12 residues. V was cut by 4 bases and J by 3 bases, with 6 bases left in between. CDR3 sequence reads: CASSSQDYGYTF. The CDR3 bases are TGTGCCAGCAGCTCACAGGACTATGGCTACACCTTC.

This chain links TRBV18 with TRBJ1-2, with D possibly TRBD1 on 6 matching bases. Germline CDR1 and CDR2: KGHSH and LQKENI. V shed 0 bases and J shed 5 bases, with 16 bases lying between them. The length of the CDR3 is 16 residues. For the CDR3, the DNA is TGTGCCAGCTCACCACCGGCAGGGGCTTGGGAATATGGCTACACCTTC. It codes for CASSPPAGAWEYGYTF.

The chain has TRBV29-1 and TRBJ1-1, with D unclear. The CDR3 covers 12 residues. The V end lost 8 bases, the J end lost 8 bases, and 18 bases lay between the germline ends. Germline V gene data show CDR1 as SQVTM and CDR2 as ANQGSEA. CDR3 amino acids: CSFIISSPEAFF. CDR3 nucleotide sequence: TGCAGCTTTATAATATCCTCTCCGGAAGCTTTCTTT.

This clone has just a few counts. The junction differs from germline at one of its ends, possibly a read error. The chain joins TRBV4-1 to TRBJ2-3, with TRBD2 matching over 8 bases. Germline assignment: CDR1 MGHRA and CDR2 YSYEKL. The CDR3 spans 15 residues. CDR3 bases: TGCGCCAGCAGTCAAGCGGGAGCTAGCACAGATACGCAGTATTTT. This translates into CASSQAGASTDTQYF.

V is TRBV4-1 and J is TRBJ1-1; tentatively, D is TRBD1 (6 bases). The V end was cut by 4 bases, the J end by 11 bases, with 14 bases between. Germline V gene sequence: CDR1 MGHRA, CDR2 YSYEKL. This CDR3 is built from 12 residues. The CDR3 here is CASSLETGFAFF. The CDR3 DNA reads TGCGCCAGCAGCCTAGAAACAGGGTTCGCTTTCTTT.

The chain carries TRBV27 and TRBJ1-6, with TRBD1 matching 8 bases. The CDR3 sequence is 13 residues long. Losses at the gene ends were 5 bases for V and 10 bases for J; bases not matched to a gene: 4. The germline V gene has CDR1 MNHEY and CDR2 SMNVEV (reference sequence). CDR3 DNA: TGTGCCAGCAGTGACAGGGGAGAGTCACCCCTCCACTTT. It is translated as CASSDRGESPLHF.

The chain has TRBV5-1 and TRBJ1-5; 8 bases match TRBD1. This CDR3 is built from 15 residues. Germline V gene data show CDR1 as SGHRS and CDR2 as YFSETQ. V dropped 2 bases and J dropped 1; count of bases not matched to a gene: 2. The CDR3 bases are TGCGCCAGCAGCTTTGGACAGGGAAGCAATCAGCCCCAGCATTTT. This sequence encodes CASSFGQGSNQPQHF.

This chain links TRBV4-1 with TRBJ2-1, with D tentatively TRBD2 (6 bases). The V end was cut by 1 base, the J end by 7 bases, with 20 bases between. Germline CDR1 reads MGHRA; CDR2 reads YSYEKL. The CDR3 is made up of 17 amino acids. The CDR3 reads CASSQGSRTTSRNEQFF. The CDR3 DNA reads TGCGCCAGCAGCCAAGGGTCGAGGACTACCTCTAGGAATGAGCAGTTCTTC.

This chain uses TRBV7-3 with TRBJ2-2, with 7 bases matching TRBD1. The trim removed 5 bases at V and 5 bases at J, leaving 8 bases unmatched. CDR1 SGHTA and CDR2 FQGTGA come from the germline V gene. This CDR3 contains 15 residues. Here the CDR3 reads CASSVASGGTGELFF. In DNA, the CDR3 is TGTGCCAGCAGCGTAGCCTCAGGGGGAACCGGGGAGCTGTTTTTT.

The chain uses TRBV5-1 and TRBJ2-5; 7 bases agree with TRBD2. This CDR3 comprises 16 residues. The V gene's germline CDR1 is SGHRS and CDR2 YFSETQ. Losses at the gene ends were 4 bases for V and 2 bases for J; bases not matched to a gene: 11. The CDR3 DNA reads as TGCGCCAGCAGCCTCGGGGTAGCGGGCTTTCAAGAGACCCAGTACTTC. This encodes CASSLGVAGFQETQYF. The whole variable domain, remainder taken from reference TRBV5-1 and TRBJ2-5, is KAGVTQTPRYLIKTRGQQVTLSCSPISGHRSVSWYQQTPGQGLQFLFEYFSETQRNKGNFPGRFSGRQFSNSRSEMNVSTLELGDSALYLCASSLGVAGFQETQYFGPGTRLLVL.

This chain joins TRBV7-6 and TRBJ2-5; the match to TRBD2 covers 8 bases. CDR3 size: 16 residues. The germline CDR1 and CDR2 sequences are SGHVS and FNYEAQ. V gave up 3 bases and J gave up 0 bases; unmatched junction bases: 6. The CDR3 nucleotides read TGTGCCAGCAGCTTGAATATAGCGGGGAACCAAGAGACCCAGTACTTC. It codes for CASSLNIAGNQETQYF.

This chain links TRBV28 with TRBJ2-3, with TRBD2 identical over 9 bases. This CDR3 contains 14 residues. J gave up 5 bases and V 6 bases, and 6 bases lay outside the gene matches. CDR1 and CDR2 (germline): MDHEN, SYDVKM. The CDR3 nucleotides read TGTGCCAGCAGCCCGCTAGCGGGGCGAGATACGCAGTATTTT. This sequence encodes CASSPLAGRDTQYF. Full variable domain (remainder filled in from reference TRBV28 and TRBJ2-3): DVKVTQSSRYLVKRTGEKVFLECVQDMDHENMFWYRQDPGLGLRLIYFSYDVKMKEKGDIPEGYSVSREKKERFSLILESASTNQTSMYLCASSPLAGRDTQYFGPGTRLTVL.